This T cell receptor beta chain was captured by sequencing in a study of shared clonotypes between healthy human individuals. The CD8 memory fraction combined CD45RO+ cells with TemRA cells (CCR7-negative CD45RA+). Using immunoSEQ multiplex PCR, the repertoire was profiled, and TCRdb retains in-frame clones only, with some absent. This repertoire shows approximately 82,000 clones, about 61% found once; its top ten account for roughly 49%. This clone was seen a handful of times. Germline V gene lookup returns CDR1 SGDLS and CDR2 YYNGEE. The length of the CDR3 is 15 residues. Trimming took off 6 bases at V and 0 bases at J, with 12 bases between the two ends.

The gene calls are TRBV9 and TRBJ2-2; no definite D call. This TCR came from a man under 40 in good health. The source material was memory CD8+ T cells sorted from blood. As to subset: CD45RO+ cells pooled with CCR7-negative TemRA cells. The CDR3 spells CASNGVDTNTGELFF. DNA for the CDR3: TGTGCCAGCAATGGGGTTGACACGAACACCGGGGAGCTGTTTTTT.